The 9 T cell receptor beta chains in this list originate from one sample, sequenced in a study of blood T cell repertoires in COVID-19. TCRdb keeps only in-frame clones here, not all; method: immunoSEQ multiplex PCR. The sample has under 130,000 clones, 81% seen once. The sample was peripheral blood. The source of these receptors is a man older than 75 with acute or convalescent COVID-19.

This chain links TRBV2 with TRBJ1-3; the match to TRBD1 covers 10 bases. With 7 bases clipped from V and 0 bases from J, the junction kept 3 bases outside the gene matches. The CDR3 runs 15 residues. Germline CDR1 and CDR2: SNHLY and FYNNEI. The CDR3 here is CASTWTGGSGNTIYF. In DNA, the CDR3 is TGTGCCAGCACCTGGACAGGGGGCTCTGGAAACACCATATATTTT.

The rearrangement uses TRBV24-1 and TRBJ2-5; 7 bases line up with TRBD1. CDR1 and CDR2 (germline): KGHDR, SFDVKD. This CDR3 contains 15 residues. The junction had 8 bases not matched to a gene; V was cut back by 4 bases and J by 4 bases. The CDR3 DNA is TGTGCCACCAGTGACCCCACAGGGGATGGAGAGACCCAGTACTTC. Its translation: CATSDPTGDGETQYF.

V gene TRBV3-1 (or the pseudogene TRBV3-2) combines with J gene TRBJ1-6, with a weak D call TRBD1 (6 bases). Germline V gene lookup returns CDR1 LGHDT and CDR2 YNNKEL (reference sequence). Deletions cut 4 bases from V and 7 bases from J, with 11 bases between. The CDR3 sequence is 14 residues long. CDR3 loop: CASSLTGGNSPLHF. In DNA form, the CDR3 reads TGTGCCAGCAGCCTGACAGGCGGGAATTCACCCCTCCACTTT.

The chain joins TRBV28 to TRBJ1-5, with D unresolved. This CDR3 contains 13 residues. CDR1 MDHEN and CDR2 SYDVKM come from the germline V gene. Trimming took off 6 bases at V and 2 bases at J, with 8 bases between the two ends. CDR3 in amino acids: CASSLTGNQPQHF. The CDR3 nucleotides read TGTGCCAGCAGCCTCACTGGCAATCAGCCCCAGCATTTT.

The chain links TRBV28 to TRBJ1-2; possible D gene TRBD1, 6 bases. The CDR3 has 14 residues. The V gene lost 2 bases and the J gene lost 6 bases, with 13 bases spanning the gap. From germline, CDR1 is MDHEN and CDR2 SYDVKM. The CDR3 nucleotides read TGTGCCAGCAGTTTAGGCGCAGGGGAACATGGCTACACCTTC. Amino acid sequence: CASSLGAGEHGYTF.

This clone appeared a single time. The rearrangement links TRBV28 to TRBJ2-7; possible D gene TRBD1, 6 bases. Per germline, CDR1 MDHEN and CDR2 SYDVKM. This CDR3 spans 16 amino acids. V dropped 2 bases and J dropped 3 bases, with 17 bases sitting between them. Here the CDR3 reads CASSLGTSYRVYEQYF. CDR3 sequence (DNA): TGTGCCAGCAGTTTAGGCACATCCTACAGGGTCTACGAGCAGTACTTC. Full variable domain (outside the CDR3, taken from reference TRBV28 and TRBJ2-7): DVKVTQSSRYLVKRTGEKVFLECVQDMDHENMFWYRQDPGLGLRLIYFSYDVKMKEKGDIPEGYSVSREKKERFSLILESASTNQTSMYLCASSLGTSYRVYEQYFGPGTRLTVT.

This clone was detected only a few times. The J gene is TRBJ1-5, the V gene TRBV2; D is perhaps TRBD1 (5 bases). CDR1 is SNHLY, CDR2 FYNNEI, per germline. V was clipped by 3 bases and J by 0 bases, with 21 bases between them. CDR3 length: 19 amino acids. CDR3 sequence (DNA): TGTGCCAGCAGTGAGGCCGGACACCTCTACACATATAGCAATCAGCCCCAGCATTTT. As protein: CASSEAGHLYTYSNQPQHF.

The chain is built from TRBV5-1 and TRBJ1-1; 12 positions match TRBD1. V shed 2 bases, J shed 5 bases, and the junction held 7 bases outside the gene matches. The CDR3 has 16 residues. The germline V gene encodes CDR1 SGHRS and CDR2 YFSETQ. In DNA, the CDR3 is TGCGCCAGCAGCTTTCCAGGGACAGGGGGCAGGACTGAAGCTTTCTTT. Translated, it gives CASSFPGTGGRTEAFF.

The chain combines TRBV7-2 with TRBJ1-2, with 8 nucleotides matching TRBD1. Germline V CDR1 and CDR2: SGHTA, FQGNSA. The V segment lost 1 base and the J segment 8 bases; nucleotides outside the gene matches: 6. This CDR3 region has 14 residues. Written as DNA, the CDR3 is TGTGCCAGCAGCTTAGAGTCCCGGACAGGGGGCTACACCTTC. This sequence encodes CASSLESRTGGYTF.